Below are 10 T cell receptor beta chains sequenced from a single sample in a study of T-cell reconstitution after alpha-beta-depleted transplantation in children. Unique molecular identifiers were used to barcode this TCRbeta library. TCRdb redid the calling of the PCR reads with MiXCR, one entry per CDR3 protein. The sample lists almost 250,000 distinct CDR3 sequences; about a quarter were seen once. The sample consisted of PBMCs, taken before TCRalphabeta/CD19-depleted stem cell transplant. The receptors come from a girl aged 2-10 years with Fanconi anemia, due to receive a stem cell transplant.

The V and J genes are TRBV29-1 and TRBJ2-1; D remains unclear. Trimming shortened V by 4 bases and J by 7 bases, and 17 bases separated the two germline ends. Per germline, CDR1 SQVTM and CDR2 ANQGSEA. This CDR3 has 14 residues. CDR3 protein: CSVAQVADTNEQFF. CDR3 in DNA: TGCAGCGTTGCGCAGGTAGCCGATACAAATGAGCAGTTCTTC.

Only a few counts were recorded for this clonotype. V is TRBV5-1 and J is TRBJ1-6, with 9 bases lining up with TRBD1. This CDR3 spans 15 amino acids. In germline, CDR1 is SGHRS, CDR2 YFSETQ. V trimming: 3 bases; J trimming: 10 bases; junction bases outside the gene matches: 8. CDR3 in DNA: TGCGCCAGCAGCTCTAGACAGGGGGAGGGATCACCCCTCCACTTT. It specifies CASSSRQGEGSPLHF.

This clonotype was seen at least ten times. The DNA of the CDR3 is TGCAGCGTTGATACAGGAAGCACAGATACGCAGTATTTT. This sequence encodes CSVDTGSTDTQYF. The chain has TRBV29-1 and TRBJ2-3; tentative D call: TRBD1 (5 bases). This CDR3 has 13 amino acids. V shed 3 bases and J shed 0 bases, with 7 bases lying between them. CDR1 SQVTM and CDR2 ANQGSEA come from the germline V gene.

This clonotype was seen ten or more times. The chain carries TRBV7-2 and TRBJ2-1; 9 bases are shared with TRBD2. The CDR3 length is 16 residues. CDR1 and CDR2 (germline): SGHTA, FQGNSA. With 5 bases clipped from V and 7 bases from J, the junction kept 12 bases outside the gene matches. This chain's CDR3 is CASSPIAGVHLNEQFF. CDR3 coding DNA: TGTGCCAGCAGCCCCATAGCGGGAGTCCATCTTAATGAGCAGTTCTTC.

Ten or more counts support this clonotype. This chain uses TRBV20-1 with TRBJ2-7, with 10 nucleotides matching TRBD2. Germline CDR1 and CDR2: DFQATT and SNEGSKA (reference sequence). This CDR3 comprises 15 residues. The ends lost 2 bases at V and 0 bases at J; junction bases unmatched: 4. CDR3 loop: CSARTGLAASYEQYF. CDR3 nucleotides: TGCAGTGCTAGAACAGGACTAGCGGCCTCCTACGAGCAGTACTTC.

This clonotype showed up just a few times. The gene calls are TRBV20-1 and TRBJ2-7; 9 bases align to TRBD1. This CDR3 region has 15 residues. J gave up 5 bases and V 0 bases, and 8 bases lay outside the gene matches. Germline-derived CDR1 and CDR2 are DFQATT and SNEGSKA (reference sequence). CDR3 nucleotide sequence: TGCAGTGCTAGAGATTTTGGGACAGGGAATGACGAGCAGTACTTC. It specifies CSARDFGTGNDEQYF.

In its sample, this clonotype was seen a few times. The genes are TRBV20-1 and TRBJ1-4, with D maybe TRBD1 (6 bases). V was cut by 3 bases and J by 7 bases, with 9 bases left in between. This CDR3 has 12 amino acids. Per germline, CDR1 DFQATT and CDR2 SNEGSKA (reference sequence). CDR3 residues: CSARTGIEKLFF. Written as DNA, the CDR3 is TGCAGTGCTAGGACAGGAATTGAAAAACTGTTTTTT.

There are many counts of this clonotype. The chain uses TRBV29-1 and TRBJ2-7, with 12 bases fitting TRBD2. CDR1 SQVTM and CDR2 ANQGSEA come from the germline V gene. The CDR3 sequence is 16 residues long. J was trimmed by 0 bases and V by 1 base; bases with no gene match: 4. As DNA, the CDR3 is TGCAGCGTTGAAGGTGGACTAGCGGGGAGCTCCTACGAGCAGTACTTC. Amino acid sequence: CSVEGGLAGSSYEQYF.

This clonotype was seen ten or more times. The genes are TRBV24-1 and TRBJ1-5; D is ambiguous. Per germline, CDR1 KGHDR and CDR2 SFDVKD. The CDR3 is 11 amino acids. V gave up 6 bases and J gave up 6 bases, with 5 bases separating them. The CDR3 nucleotides are TGTGCCACCAGTTACAGTCAGCCCCAGCATTTT. Translating gives CATSYSQPQHF.

This clonotype was counted at least ten times. This sequence joins TRBV29-1 and TRBJ2-1, with 9 bases identical to TRBD1. Germline V gene data show CDR1 as SQVTM and CDR2 as ANQGSEA. The ends lost 6 bases at V and 7 bases at J; junction bases unmatched: 13. The CDR3 runs 15 residues. Here the CDR3 DNA reads TGCAGCGTGGACAGGGGTATTAACGCGGGAAATGAGCAGTTCTTC. It specifies CSVDRGINAGNEQFF.